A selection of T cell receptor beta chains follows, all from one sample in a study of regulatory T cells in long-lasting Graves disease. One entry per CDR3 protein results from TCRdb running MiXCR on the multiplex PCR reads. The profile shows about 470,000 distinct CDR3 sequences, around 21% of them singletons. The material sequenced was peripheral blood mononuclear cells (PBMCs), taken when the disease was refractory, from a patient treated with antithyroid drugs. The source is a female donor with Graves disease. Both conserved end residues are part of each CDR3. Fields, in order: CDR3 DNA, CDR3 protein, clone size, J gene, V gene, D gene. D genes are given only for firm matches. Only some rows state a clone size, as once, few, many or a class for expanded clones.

TGTGCCAGCAGTGAAGAGGGACCACCTGCCTATGAGCAGTTCTTC | CASSEEGPPAYEQFF | many | TRBJ2-1 | TRBV2 | -
TGCAGTGCTAGACCAGGCGGGGAGACCCAGTACTTC | CSARPGGETQYF | many | TRBJ2-5 | TRBV20-1 | -
TGTGCCAGCAGCTTGGATTTACTGAGCTCCTACGAGCAGTACTTC | CASSLDLLSSYEQYF | - | TRBJ2-7 | TRBV5-6 | -
TGTGCCAGCATAGGGAGAGGAACCGGGGAGCTGTTTTTT | CASIGRGTGELFF | - | TRBJ2-2 | TRBV25-1 | -
TGCAGTGCTAGAGCAGCTTTTACAGCTTATCAGCCCCAGCATTTT | CSARAAFTAYQPQHF | - | TRBJ1-5 | TRBV20-1 | -
TGTGCCAGCAGCAGATATACAGGGGGGACCCAGTACTTC | CASSRYTGGTQYF | - | TRBJ2-5 | TRBV7-6 | TRBD1
TGCGCCAGCAGCTCGTCGTTCGCTAGCGGGATGATCTACGAGCAGTACTTC | CASSSSFASGMIYEQYF | few | TRBJ2-7 | TRBV5-1 | TRBD2
TGTGCCAGCAGTGAATCGGCCCTTGGGAACACTGAAGCTTTCTTT | CASSESALGNTEAFF | - | TRBJ1-1 | TRBV25-1 | -
TGTGCCAGCAGTCCTCCCGACAGGGCGAGAGAGACCCAGTACTTC | CASSPPDRARETQYF | - | TRBJ2-5 | TRBV12-3/TRBV12-4 | TRBD1
TGTGCCAGCAGCGCCGGCTACGAGCAGTACTTC | CASSAGYEQYF | many | TRBJ2-7 | TRBV2 | -
TGCGCCAGCAGCTTGGCCGGCGTAGGGTCTCGGTACACTGAAGCTTTCTTT | CASSLAGVGSRYTEAFF | few | TRBJ1-1 | TRBV5-1 | -
TGTGCCAGCAGCCAACTGGGACAAGAGACCCAGTACTTC | CASSQLGQETQYF | - | TRBJ2-5 | TRBV14 | -
TGTGCCAGCAGTTTTGCCGCAGGCTATGGCTACACCTTC | CASSFAAGYGYTF | many | TRBJ1-2 | TRBV28 | -
TGTGCCAGCAGTTACTCGATCGGAGGGATCTATGGCTACACCTTC | CASSYSIGGIYGYTF | many | TRBJ1-2 | TRBV6-5 | -
TGTGCCAGCAGTCCACAACAAGCGGGGGCCAACGTCCTGACTTTC | CASSPQQAGANVLTF | - | TRBJ2-6 | TRBV28 | -
TGTGACAGCAGTCCGCCGGGACAGGGTTTGAACACTGAAGCTTTCTTT | CDSSPPGQGLNTEAFF | - | TRBJ1-1 | TRBV27 | TRBD1
TGTGCCAGCAGCAACACTCGGACGGATCAATCTCGGACTAACTATGGCTACACCTTC | CASSNTRTDQSRTNYGYTF | - | TRBJ1-2 | TRBV7-9 | -
TGTGCCGGCAGAGCCGGGACAGGGACCTACGAGCAGTACTTC | CAGRAGTGTYEQYF | few | TRBJ2-7 | TRBV6-1 | TRBD1
TGTGCCAGCAGCGGACCCCGGACAGCCAGCTCTGGGGCCAACGTCCTGACTTTC | CASSGPRTASSGANVLTF | few | TRBJ2-6 | TRBV7-8 | -
TGTGCCAGTACCAGGGACACCCCCTACGAGCAGTACTTC | CASTRDTPYEQYF | few | TRBJ2-7 | TRBV19 | -
TGTGCCAGCAGTTCAGCAGGGATTACCGGGGAGCTGTTTTTT | CASSSAGITGELFF | - | TRBJ2-2 | TRBV27 | -
TGTGCCAGCAGTTACGGGGCAGGTACTGAAGCTTTCTTT | CASSYGAGTEAFF | many | TRBJ1-1 | TRBV6-5 | -
TGTGCCTGGAGGTTTGCCGGGACCGGCGAAGCTTTCTTT | CAWRFAGTGEAFF | - | TRBJ1-1 | TRBV30 | -
TGCAGCGGTTACAGGGGGCGCGGGGAGACCCAGTACTTC | CSGYRGRGETQYF | - | TRBJ2-5 | TRBV29-1 | TRBD1
TGCGCCAGCAGCCCGGGACGGGAGGGTGTGCAGCCCCAGCATTTT | CASSPGREGVQPQHF | many | TRBJ1-5 | TRBV5-1 | -
TGTGCCACCAGCAGGACTACAGGTACTGAAGCTTTCTTT | CATSRTTGTEAFF | many | TRBJ1-1 | TRBV15 | -
TGTGCCAGCAGCCGGGACCGGGTAGGGCCCTACGAGCAGTACTTC | CASSRDRVGPYEQYF | - | TRBJ2-7 | TRBV16 | -
TGCAGTGCGGAGCACTCGGGACCCTCTAGGGAAAAACTGTTTTTT | CSAEHSGPSREKLFF | many | TRBJ1-4 | TRBV20-1 | -
TGCGCCAGCAGCTCCCCCTTGACAGGGGGCAACTATGGCTACACCTTC | CASSSPLTGGNYGYTF | few | TRBJ1-2 | TRBV5-1 | TRBD1